The T cell receptor (beta chain) described here comes from a study of blood T cell repertoires in COVID-19. Enrolled through a virtual design, the participants were between roughly 18 and 100 years of age and came from about two dozen US areas. This CDR3 has 15 amino acids. V lost 2 bases and J 1 base, leaving 12 bases between the germline ends. Germline CDR1 reads SGDLS; CDR2 reads YYNGEE. Repertoires were generated with immunoSEQ multiplex PCR, while TCRdb's copy carries only in-frame clones and drops some. Of about 400,000 clones in the sample, roughly 90% were seen once. The sequenced material came from PBMCs or T cells enriched from blood (not recorded which). This chain uses TRBV9 with TRBJ1-1; a possible D gene is TRBD1 (5 bases). This TCR was recovered from a woman in her 30s who had recovered from COVID-19. CDR3 protein: CASSVLGQGNTEAFF. CDR3 coding DNA: TGTGCCAGCAGCGTCCTGGGCCAGGGGAACACTGAAGCTTTCTTT.